A selection of T cell receptor beta chains follows, all from one sample in a study of cytomegalovirus exposure and HLA in healthy donors. The method was immunoSEQ multiplex PCR; TCRdb's version includes in-frame clones alone and lacks a portion of them. The sample holds 150,000 or so clones, about three quarters seen once. What was sequenced was PBMCs. These receptors came from a man between 40 and 49 years old in good health and CMV-seropositive. The CDR3 runs from the conserved cysteine through the conserved F or W. Fields, in order: V gene, CDR3 protein.

v_gene: TRBV9; CDR3aa: CASSVGGLADPYEQYF
v_gene: TRBV10-3; CDR3aa: CATAGTYLSNEQFF
v_gene: TRBV10-3; CDR3aa: CAISVTSGRSEQYF
v_gene: TRBV7-8; CDR3aa: CASSPRTSGRVDTQYF
v_gene: TRBV2; CDR3aa: CASSSQGSFSYEQYF
v_gene: TRBV18; CDR3aa: CASSLNWEETQYF
v_gene: TRBV21-1; CDR3aa: CASRTGAPDPHMNTEAFF
v_gene: TRBV5-4; CDR3aa: CASSLASRTSGSYNEQFF
v_gene: TRBV7-6; CDR3aa: CASSFGGRPDTQYF
v_gene: TRBV4-1; CDR3aa: CASSQAGTGREQYF
v_gene: TRBV7-9; CDR3aa: CASSLGGQGAGYTF
v_gene: TRBV6-1; CDR3aa: CASTEGGSNQPQHF
v_gene: TRBV5-4; CDR3aa: CASSPGRTGDYGYTF
v_gene: TRBV9; CDR3aa: CASSDMLNTEAFF
v_gene: TRBV27; CDR3aa: CASNPGGLSTEAFF